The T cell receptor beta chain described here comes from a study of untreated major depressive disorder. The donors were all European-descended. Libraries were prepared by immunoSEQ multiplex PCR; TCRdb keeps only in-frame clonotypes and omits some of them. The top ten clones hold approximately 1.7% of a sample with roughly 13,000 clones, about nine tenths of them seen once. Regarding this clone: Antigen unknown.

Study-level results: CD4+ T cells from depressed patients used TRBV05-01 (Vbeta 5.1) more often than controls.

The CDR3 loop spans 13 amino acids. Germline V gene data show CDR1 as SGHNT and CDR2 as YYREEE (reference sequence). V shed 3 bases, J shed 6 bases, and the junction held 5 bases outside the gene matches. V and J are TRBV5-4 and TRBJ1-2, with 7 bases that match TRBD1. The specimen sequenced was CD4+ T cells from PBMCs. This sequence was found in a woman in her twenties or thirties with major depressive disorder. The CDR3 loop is CASSSDRRNGYTF. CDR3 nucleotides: TGTGCCAGCAGCTCGGACAGGCGGAATGGCTACACCTTC.